Each of the 13 T cell receptor beta chains below was sequenced from the same sample in a study of shared clonotypes between healthy human individuals. Clones were read by immunoSEQ multiplex PCR, and TCRdb kept only the in-frame ones, dropping some. Seen here are roughly 2.2 million clones, less than 95% observed once, and the top ten hold around 0.35%. Sequencing was performed on naive CD4+ T cells from PBMCs. Subset denoted: CD45RA+ positively selected. These receptors originate from a man aged 18 to 29 in good health. Some clones in this sample may be carry-over from other donors' samples.

The count of this clone is one. This chain links TRBV6-5 with TRBJ2-7; D gene unclear. This CDR3 has 12 residues. The V and J ends lost 5 bases and 4 bases respectively, with 9 bases between them. Per germline, CDR1 MNHEY and CDR2 SVGAGI. In DNA form, the CDR3 reads TGTGCCAGCAGTCCCCGCCGGTACGAGCAGTACTTC. Amino acids: CASSPRRYEQYF.

This chain joins TRBV5-1 and TRBJ2-3; 8 positions match TRBD1. Germline-derived CDR1 and CDR2 are SGHRS and YFSETQ. There are 15 residues in the CDR3. The trim removed 4 bases at V and 0 bases at J, leaving 4 bases unmatched. The CDR3 bases are TGCGCCAGCAGCCGGCAGGGGGCTAGCACAGATACGCAGTATTTT. It yields the protein CASSRQGASTDTQYF.

This rearrangement joins TRBV19 to TRBJ2-1; no firm D call. Germline values: CDR1 LNHDA, CDR2 SQIVND (reference sequence). CDR3 size: 11 residues. V gave up 8 bases and J gave up 4 bases, with 6 bases separating them. In DNA form, the CDR3 reads TGTGCCAGTGGCCAGTACAATGAGCAGTTCTTC. Translating it yields CASGQYNEQFF.

The gene calls are TRBV25-1 and TRBJ2-1; TRBD2 agrees at 9 bases. Germline V gene lookup returns CDR1 MGHDK and CDR2 SYGVNS. With V trimmed by 3 bases and J by 7 bases, 10 bases remained unmatched. The CDR3 has 16 residues. The CDR3 spells CASSDRGLAGLNEQFF. In DNA form, the CDR3 reads TGTGCCAGCAGTGATAGAGGGCTAGCGGGATTAAATGAGCAGTTCTTC.

J is TRBJ2-7 and V is TRBV11-2; D might be TRBD1 or TRBD2, each matching 6 bases. Germline CDR1 reads SGHAT; CDR2 reads FQNNGV. The CDR3 is made up of 13 amino acids. Trimming removed 6 bases from V and 3 bases from J, with 12 bases in between. CDR3 in amino acids: CASSWGAVYEQYF. Here the CDR3 DNA reads TGTGCCAGCAGTTGGGGGGCGGTCTACGAGCAGTACTTC.

The chain joins TRBV29-1 to TRBJ2-1, with D perhaps matching TRBD2 (5 bases). The V gene's germline CDR1 is SQVTM and CDR2 ANQGSEA. There are 14 residues in the CDR3. Trimming cost V 4 bases and J 4 bases, with 14 bases left between them. The CDR3 DNA reads TGCAGCGTTGTGGTCATTAGCGTATACAATGAGCAGTTCTTC. Translation gives CSVVVISVYNEQFF.

V is TRBV5-1 and J is TRBJ2-5; 13 bases line up with TRBD2. CDR3 length: 14 residues. Losses at the gene ends were 4 bases for V and 5 bases for J; bases not matched to a gene: 2. Germline V gene sequence: CDR1 SGHRS, CDR2 YFSETQ. CDR3 coding DNA: TGCGCCAGCAGCCGGACTAGCGGGAGTGAGACCCAGTACTTC. This encodes CASSRTSGSETQYF.

The CDR3 loop is CASSLVALPTYEQYF. As DNA, the CDR3 is TGTGCCAGCAGCTTAGTTGCCCTACCCACCTACGAGCAGTACTTC. The J gene is TRBJ2-7, the V gene TRBV7-8; D is undetermined. This CDR3 comprises 15 residues. Germline assignment: CDR1 SGHVS and CDR2 FQNEAQ. Trimming shortened V by 1 base and J by 2 bases, and 12 bases separated the two germline ends.

This clone has just one count. The chain has TRBV15 and TRBJ2-2, with TRBD1 matching 8 bases. Trimming cost V 4 bases and J 9 bases; bases outside gene matches: 7. Germline values: CDR1 LNHNV, CDR2 YYDKDF (reference sequence). The CDR3 has 14 residues. CDR3 in amino acids: CATSIRTGRRELFF. CDR3 DNA sequence: TGTGCCACCAGCATCCGGACAGGGAGGAGGGAGCTGTTTTTT.

The chain carries TRBV4-1 and TRBJ1-3; perhaps TRBD1 as D (6 bases). From germline, CDR1 is MGHRA and CDR2 YSYEKL. Trimming removed 3 bases at V and 0 bases at J, with 9 bases between. This CDR3 has 15 residues. This CDR3 is CASSHTGFSGNTIYF. The DNA of the CDR3 is TGCGCCAGCAGCCATACAGGGTTCTCTGGAAACACCATATATTTT.

CDR3: CASRKNFPTGYSGANVLTF. In DNA form, the CDR3 reads TGTGCCAGCAGGAAAAATTTCCCGACGGGATACTCTGGGGCCAACGTCCTGACTTTC. The J gene is TRBJ2-6, the V gene TRBV9; TRBD2 is a possible D gene (5 bases). The CDR3 is 19 amino acids. Trimming took 5 bases from V and 0 from J, leaving 21 bases between them. Germline V gene sequence: CDR1 SGDLS, CDR2 YYNGEE.

The J gene is TRBJ2-7, the V gene TRBV7-9; D may be TRBD1 (5 bases). CDR1 is SEHNR, CDR2 FQNEAQ, per germline (reference sequence). The CDR3 is 13 residues long. The V and J ends lost 0 bases and 5 bases respectively, with 8 bases between them. The CDR3 bases are TGTGCCAGCAGCTTAGCAAGGGGCCACGAGCAGTACTTC. Protein product: CASSLARGHEQYF. The whole variable domain, filled in from reference TRBV7-9 and TRBJ2-7, reads DTGVSQNPRHKITKRGQNVTFRCDPISEHNRLYWYRQTLGQGPEFLTYFQNEAQLEKSRLLSDRFSAERPKGSFSTLEIQRTEQGDSAMYLCASSLARGHEQYFGPGTRLTVT.

The V call is TRBV6-6, the J call TRBJ1-5, with a possible D match to TRBD1 (6 bases). Germline-derived CDR1 and CDR2 are MNHNY and SVGAGI (reference sequence). The CDR3 runs to 16 residues. The V gene lost 6 bases and the J gene lost 2 bases, with 17 bases spanning the gap. Written as DNA, the CDR3 is TGTGCCAGCAGAACGGGGGGGCGATTGGGCAATCAGCCCCAGCATTTT. This translates into CASRTGGRLGNQPQHF.